This TCR beta chain is from a study of T cell responses to AZD1222 COVID-19 vaccine. Repertoires were generated with immunoSEQ multiplex PCR, while TCRdb's copy carries only in-frame clones and drops some. The table records around 120,000 clones, approximately 89% of them present only once. The source is an adult in good health. Here the sequenced sample was peripheral blood, taken on day 0 of AZD1222 vaccination.

The CDR3 DNA follows: TGTGCCAGCAGCCAAGGGCTGGAGGGTGAAGCTTTCTTT. It is translated as CASSQGLEGEAFF. The chain uses TRBV3-1 (or the pseudogene TRBV3-2) and TRBJ1-1, with no clear D. The CDR3 is made up of 13 amino acids. With 1 base removed from V and 7 bases from J, the gap between germline ends came to 10 bases. Looked up from germline, CDR1 is LGHDT and CDR2 is YNNKEL (reference sequence).